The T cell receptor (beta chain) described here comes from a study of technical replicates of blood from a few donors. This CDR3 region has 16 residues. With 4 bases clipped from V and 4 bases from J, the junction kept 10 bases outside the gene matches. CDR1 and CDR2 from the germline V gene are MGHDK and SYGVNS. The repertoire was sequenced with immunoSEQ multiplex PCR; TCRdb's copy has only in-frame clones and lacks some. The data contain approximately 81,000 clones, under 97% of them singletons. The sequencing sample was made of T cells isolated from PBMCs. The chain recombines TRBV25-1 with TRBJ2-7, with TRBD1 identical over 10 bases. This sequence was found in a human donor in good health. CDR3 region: CASSGKGQGTHYEQYF. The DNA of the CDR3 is TGTGCCAGCAGTGGAAAGGGACAGGGGACGCATTACGAGCAGTACTTC.